The source of this TCR beta chain is a study of Ad26.COV2.S vaccination and SARS-CoV-2 variants (TCRdb year 2021). Regarding the study in general: Donors in the vaccine arm were drawn from COV1001, a phase I-IIa trial of Ad26.COV2.S in healthy adults that was multicentre, randomized, double-blind and placebo-controlled. Investigators remained blinded to trial group allocation during experiments and outcome assessment. The TCR-sequenced set comprised about 32 samples: about 19 Ad26.COV2.S vaccine recipients, 5 placebo recipients and 8 SARS-CoV-2 convalescent individuals. Trial participants were randomized into five groups of five, in which low-dose or high-dose Ad26.COV2.S was given once or twice, or placebo was given on both occasions. The specificity and breadth of SARS-CoV-2-reactive T cell receptors after Ad26.COV2.S vaccination were assessed by TCRbeta repertoire sequencing. Ad26.COV2.S was administered intramuscularly at 5 x 10^10 or 1 x 10^11 viral particles, either as a single shot or as two shots given 56 days apart.

The study at large found these results: According to the authors, total T cell responses may have been underestimated by the TCR breadth and depth analyses. Higher spike-specific TCR breadth was observed in Ad26.COV2.S recipients than in placebo recipients (P = 0.0014). Vaccine and placebo recipients had similar non-spike TCR breadth, a finding consistent with the vaccine containing only spike. After vaccination, spike-specific CD8+ and CD4+ T cell responses were reported to show substantial breadth. The study was not powered to compare responses between vaccine doses or regimens.

The meaning of the sample's treatment or condition label: 15 to 20 received Ad26.COV2.S at low or high dose, single or two shots; several received placebo; per-sample allocation not given. For vaccine and placebo recipients, repertoires were sequenced using samples collected on day 63 after the first injection. Between 29 July and 7 August 2020, Cohort 1b enrolled 20 to 30 adults aged 18-55 years at one site in Boston, USA. Ad26.COV2.S consisted of a replication-incompetent adenovirus type 26 vector by which a prefusion-stabilized SARS-CoV-2 spike protein from the original Wuhan strain was expressed. The immunoSEQ Assay was the method used to sequence TCRbeta CDR3 regions. After extraction, genomic DNA underwent amplification by bias-controlled multiplex PCR, followed by high-throughput sequencing. Under the source paper's analysis protocol: Collapsing and filtering of sequences were performed to quantify the absolute abundance of each unique TCRbeta CDR3 region. T cell fraction was estimated by normalizing TCRbeta template counts to usable DNA, with usable DNA measured through amplification of reference genes found in all nucleated cells. Repertoire TCRs were annotated as SARS-CoV-2-specific by exact matching of V gene, CDR3 amino acid sequence and J gene to a known reactive TCR set. The reference SARS-CoV-2 TCR set was obtained from MIRA and was filtered for enrichment in COVID-19-positive ImmuneCODE repertoires, whereby public or cross-reactive TCRs were removed. Using the MIRA antigens, annotated TCRs were further analysed by specific ORF or by position within an ORF. Breadth was defined as the number of annotated unique rearrangements divided by the total number of unique productive rearrangements, and depth was defined as the summed frequency of the annotated unique rearrangements. Group comparisons of TCR breadth used two-sided Wilcoxon rank-sum tests. Drawn from immuneACCESS, this table holds only the in-frame rearrangements with V and J called that TCRdb kept. Clones are partly lost; checked studies trace under half to an unresolved V gene and leave the rest unexplained. V, J and clone size are taken as reported in that table, and D and trimming were inferred from the DNA itself. The sample contains 350,000 to 450,000 clones, about 89% of them found a single time. Under 2% of the sample goes to the ten largest clones.

The CDR3 spans 12 residues, from the cysteine through the phenylalanine. CDR3 DNA only is kept here, 36 bases in frame from base 1. V is pared back by 5 bases and J by 11 bases, with 12 bases lying between the germline termini. Notes on this clone: Its cognate antigen has yet to be identified. No base-level quality is on record; no much larger clone is a single base apart.

This TCR came from a person between 18 and 65 years old who received the Ad26.COV2.S COVID-19 vaccine or a placebo. The V and J segments used are TRBV12-3 or TRBV12-4 and TRBJ1-4; D gene: possibly TRBD1, on 5 matching bases. Sequenced material: peripheral blood, taken in a trial of Ad26.COV2.S vaccine versus placebo. The DNA is TGTGCCAGCAGTCGACAGCGGCCGAAACTGTTTTTT. Its coded protein is CASSRQRPKLFF.